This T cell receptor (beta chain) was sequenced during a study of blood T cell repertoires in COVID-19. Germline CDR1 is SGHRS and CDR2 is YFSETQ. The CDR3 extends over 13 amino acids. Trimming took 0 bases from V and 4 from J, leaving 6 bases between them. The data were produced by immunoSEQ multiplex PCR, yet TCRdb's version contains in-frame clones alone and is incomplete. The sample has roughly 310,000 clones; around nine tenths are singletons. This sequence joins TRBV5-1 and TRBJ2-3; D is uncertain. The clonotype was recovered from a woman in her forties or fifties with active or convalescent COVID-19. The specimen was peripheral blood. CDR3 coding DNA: TGCGCCAGCAGCTTGGTTCTTCCAGATACGCAGTATTTT. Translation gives CASSLVLPDTQYF.